This T cell receptor (beta chain) came from a study of blood T cells in healthy people across ages. Study context: Roughly one uniquely barcoded beta molecule per two T cells was captured.

Combining a sample-barcoded 5' primer with a J-beta primer mix, a second PCR ran for about 7 to 11 cycles. Any given sample supplied a minimum of 3 million CDR3-containing paired-end reads. TCRdb called the 5' RACE reads again in MiXCR, with one record for every CDR3 protein. The sample has about 2 million distinct CDR3 sequences; around half are singletons. Study-wide findings and caveats: Strong correlation existed between TCR beta diversity and naive T cell percentage.

This clonotype was seen only a few times. Its antigen is not known. With 3 bases clipped from V and 2 bases from J, the junction kept 7 bases outside the gene matches. Germline CDR1 is DFQATT and CDR2 is SNEGSKA (reference sequence). There are 15 residues in the CDR3. Sequencing input: blood. V gene TRBV20-1 combines with J gene TRBJ2-7; 10 nucleotides match TRBD2. This TCR was recovered from a woman in her thirties or forties in good health. The CDR3: CSASRLAGDPYEQYF. DNA of the CDR3: TGCAGTGCTAGTAGGCTAGCGGGGGACCCCTACGAGCAGTACTTC.